This TCR beta chain was captured in a study of brain T cells in children with intractable seizures. Findings and limits, study-wide: Clones missing pre-surgery may reflect undersampling of that blood sample. HCMV serostatus was not known, and viral specificity came from CDR3 similarity only.

The sequenced cases were selected for having the highest brain T cell transcript signatures. Libraries were prepared by immunoSEQ multiplex PCR; TCRdb keeps only in-frame clonotypes and omits some of them. The sample holds about 110,000 clones, 90% to 95% seen once. Comments on this clone: What it recognizes is unknown.

Germline V gives CDR1 SNHLY, CDR2 FYNNEI. CDR3 length: 14 residues. With V trimmed by 7 bases and J by 4 bases, 5 bases remained unmatched. This sequence originates from a boy in the first two years of life with hemimegalencephaly and intractable seizures. The chain employs TRBV2 and TRBJ2-2, with 8 nucleotides matching TRBD2. This specimen was peripheral blood, taken at surgery. The CDR3 reads CASIRTSPTGELFF. In DNA form, the CDR3 reads TGTGCCAGCATCCGGACTAGCCCCACCGGGGAGCTGTTTTTT.